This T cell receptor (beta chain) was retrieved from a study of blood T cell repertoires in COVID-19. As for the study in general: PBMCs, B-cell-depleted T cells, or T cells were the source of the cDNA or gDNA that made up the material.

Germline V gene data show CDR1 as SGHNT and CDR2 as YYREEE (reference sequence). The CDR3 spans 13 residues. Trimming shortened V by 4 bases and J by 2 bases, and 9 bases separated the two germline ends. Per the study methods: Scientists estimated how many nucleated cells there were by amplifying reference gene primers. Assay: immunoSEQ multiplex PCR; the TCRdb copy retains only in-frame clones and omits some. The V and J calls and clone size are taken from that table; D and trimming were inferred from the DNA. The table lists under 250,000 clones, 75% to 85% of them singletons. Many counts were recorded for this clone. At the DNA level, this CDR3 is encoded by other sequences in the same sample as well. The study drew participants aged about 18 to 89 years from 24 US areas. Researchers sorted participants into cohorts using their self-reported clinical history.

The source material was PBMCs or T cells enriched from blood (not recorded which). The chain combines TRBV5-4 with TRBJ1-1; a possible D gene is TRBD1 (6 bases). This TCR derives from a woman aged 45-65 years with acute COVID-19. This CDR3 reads CASSQDSNTEAFF. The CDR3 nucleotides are TGTGCCAGCAGCCAGGACAGCAACACTGAAGCTTTCTTT.